Following are 14 T cell receptor beta chains from one sample sequenced in a study of blood T cells in healthy people across ages. The use of a sample-barcoded 5' primer and a J-beta primer mix characterized a second PCR of about 7 to 12 cycles. TCRdb reprocessed the 5' RACE reads via MiXCR and lists one record per CDR3 protein. The sample contains hundreds of thousands of distinct CDR3 sequences, about 27% of which appear only once. These data also formed part of another study, on T cells of mothers and their children.

Specimen: blood. The source is a boy younger than 10 in good health.

This clonotype was observed a few times. J is TRBJ1-2 and V is TRBV7-2, with D perhaps matching TRBD1 (6 bases). This CDR3 contains 13 residues. The germline V gene has CDR1 SGHTA and CDR2 FQGNSA. The germline V and J ends were trimmed by 2 bases and 8 bases, with 12 bases remaining between them. Here the CDR3 reads CASSLSWGRGYTF. The CDR3 nucleotides read TGTGCCAGCAGCTTATCCTGGGGGCGGGGCTACACCTTC. The full variable domain, in which reference TRBV7-2 and TRBJ1-2 provide the parts outside the CDR3, is GAGVSQSPSNKVTEKGKDVELRCDPISGHTALYWYRQSLGQGLEFLIYFQGNSAPDKSGLPSDRFSAERTGGSVSTLTIQRTQQEDSAVYLCASSLSWGRGYTFGSGTRLTVV.

This clonotype came up a few times. Here the CDR3 reads CAISGTTEEQFF. CDR3 sequence (DNA): TGTGCCATCAGCGGGACTACCGAGGAGCAGTTCTTC. V is TRBV10-3 and J is TRBJ2-1, with 7 positions matching TRBD2. V was pared by 6 bases and J by 10 bases, with 6 bases of the junction left unmatched. The CDR3 covers 12 residues. In germline, CDR1 is ENHRY, CDR2 SYGVKD.

The chain recombines TRBV7-2 with TRBJ2-5; no reliable D call. The germline V and J ends were trimmed by 5 bases and 2 bases, with 15 bases remaining between them. CDR3 length: 15 amino acids. The germline V gene has CDR1 SGHTA and CDR2 FQGNSA. CDR3 in amino acids: CASSHHVRVQETQYF. The CDR3 nucleotides read TGTGCCAGCAGCCACCACGTTAGGGTGCAAGAGACCCAGTACTTC.

This clonotype was recorded a few times. The genes are TRBV2 and TRBJ1-4; tentatively, D is TRBD1 (5 bases). The CDR3 is 15 amino acids. The germline V and J ends were trimmed by 6 bases and 0 bases, with 11 bases remaining between them. Germline CDR1 is SNHLY and CDR2 is FYNNEI. The CDR3, as DNA: TGTGCCAGCAGGGTTGAGGGGACAACTAATGAAAAACTGTTTTTT. Residues: CASRVEGTTNEKLFF.

This clonotype has a handful of counts. The V call is TRBV2, the J call TRBJ2-1; D is undetermined. V lost 6 bases to trimming and J lost 8 bases, with 14 bases between them. CDR3 length: 13 residues. Germline V CDR1 and CDR2: SNHLY, FYNNEI. The DNA of the CDR3 is TGTGCCAGCAGCTCTAGTGTTGGGTATGAGCAGTTCTTC. It encodes CASSSSVGYEQFF.

V usage is TRBV20-1 and J usage is TRBJ2-1; no definite D call. Trimming removed 6 bases from V and 6 bases from J, with 15 bases in between. The V gene's germline CDR1 is DFQATT and CDR2 SNEGSKA (reference sequence). The CDR3 totals 13 residues. This CDR3 reads CSARWTVTNEQFF. The CDR3 DNA sequence: TGCAGTGCCAGGTGGACCGTAACCAATGAGCAGTTCTTC.

The table lists this clonotype with a few counts. The chain links TRBV20-1 to TRBJ2-7, with no clear D. V lost 6 bases and J lost 5, with 17 bases in between. The CDR3 extends over 13 amino acids. CDR1 and CDR2 from the germline V gene are DFQATT and SNEGSKA (reference sequence). Written as DNA, the CDR3 is TGCAGTGCCAGGCGAGATAGGGTCAACGAGCAGTACTTC. It codes for CSARRDRVNEQYF.

CDR3 protein: CASSSERQGGQPQHF. The CDR3 nucleotides are TGTGCCAGCAGCTCAGAACGACAGGGAGGTCAGCCCCAGCATTTT. The genes are TRBV7-9 and TRBJ1-5; TRBD1 matches at 7 bases. This CDR3 comprises 15 residues. V was clipped by 4 bases and J by 6 bases; unmatched bases: 9. The germline gives CDR1 SEHNR, CDR2 FQNEAQ (reference sequence).

The V and J genes are TRBV12-3 or TRBV12-4 and TRBJ1-4; D possibly corresponds to TRBD1 (5 bases). The CDR3 is 13 residues long. The V gene lost 9 bases and the J gene lost 4 bases, with 12 bases spanning the gap. CDR3 coding DNA: TGTGCCAGTTCCAGGGCGGGTAATGAAAAACTGTTTTTT. Translation: CASSRAGNEKLFF.

V and J are TRBV29-1 and TRBJ1-1; D is possibly TRBD1 (6 bases). The CDR3 length is 16 residues. The germline V and J ends were trimmed by 3 bases and 1 base, with 18 bases remaining between them. Per germline, CDR1 SQVTM and CDR2 ANQGSEA. The CDR3 DNA follows: TGCAGCGTTGACCCACGCCCCCAGGGGCCGAACACTGAAGCTTTCTTT. It codes for CSVDPRPQGPNTEAFF. The variable domain in full, with the rest retrieved from reference TRBV29-1 and TRBJ1-1, is SAVISQKPSRDICQRGTSLTIQCQVDSQVTMMFWYRQQPGQSLTLIATANQGSEATYESGFVIDKFPISRPNLTFSTLTVSNMSPEDSSIYLCSVDPRPQGPNTEAFFGQGTRLTVV.

The chain has TRBV13 and TRBJ2-3, with TRBD2 identical over 9 bases. This CDR3 contains 21 residues. J gave up 4 bases and V 3 bases, and 23 bases lay outside the gene matches. The V gene's germline CDR1 is PRHDT and CDR2 FYEKMQ (reference sequence). The CDR3 bases are TGTGCCAGCAGCTTCACCGGGACTAGCCTAGTTGGAGAATGGGATCCAGATACGCAGTATTTT. Translation gives CASSFTGTSLVGEWDPDTQYF.

The genes are TRBV9 and TRBJ2-1; 7 nucleotides align to TRBD1. The V segment lost 4 bases and the J segment 4 bases; nucleotides outside the gene matches: 11. The germline V gene has CDR1 SGDLS and CDR2 YYNGEE. The CDR3 consists of 16 residues. CDR3 in DNA: TGTGCCAGCAGCACTCACACCGGGACAGATTACAATGAGCAGTTCTTC. Translated: CASSTHTGTDYNEQFF.

This rearrangement joins TRBV30 to TRBJ2-2, with no clear D. Germline loops: CDR1 GTSNPN, CDR2 SVGIG (reference sequence). The CDR3 spans 11 residues. With 2 bases removed from V and 7 bases from J, the gap between germline ends came to 5 bases. Here the CDR3 reads CAWSKDGELFF. In DNA, the CDR3 is TGTGCCTGGAGTAAGGACGGGGAGCTGTTTTTT.

This clonotype was observed at least ten times. The chain uses TRBV10-3 and TRBJ2-5; TRBD2 might be the D (5 bases). The germline V and J ends were trimmed by 6 bases and 2 bases, with 16 bases remaining between them. Germline loops: CDR1 ENHRY, CDR2 SYGVKD. The CDR3 extends over 15 amino acids. CDR3 nucleotide sequence: TGTGCCATCAGCCACCCTCCACTAGGGCAAGAGACCCAGTACTTC. This codes for CAISHPPLGQETQYF.